The next 10 T cell receptor beta chains were all read from a single sample in a study of T cells in Graves' hyperthyroidism and ophthalmopathy. The CDR3 regions of TCR beta were amplified from RNA transcripts. TCR CDR3 regions were first amplified by RT-PCR with HTBI primers. MiXCR was run by TCRdb on the multiplex PCR reads, yielding one entry per CDR3 protein. The repertoire holds around 700,000 distinct CDR3 sequences, with 18% as singletons. Sequencing used blood. The receptors were sampled from a woman between 50 and 59 years old with Graves' hyperthyroidism that later progressed to Graves' ophthalmopathy.

DNA of the CDR3: TGTGCCAGCAGTACCGTCCGGGCCTCCTACGAGCAGTACTTC. As protein: CASSTVRASYEQYF. The chain is built from TRBV28 and TRBJ2-7; D is ambiguous. Trimming pared 5 bases from V and 0 bases from J, leaving 11 bases between. Germline V lookup: CDR1 MDHEN, CDR2 SYDVKM. The CDR3 loop spans 14 amino acids. Drawing the rest from reference TRBV28 and TRBJ2-7, the complete variable domain is DVKVTQSSRYLVKRTGEKVFLECVQDMDHENMFWYRQDPGLGLRLIYFSYDVKMKEKGDIPEGYSVSREKKERFSLILESASTNQTSMYLCASSTVRASYEQYFGPGTRLTVT.

There are a few counts of this clonotype. The genes are TRBV5-1 and TRBJ2-7, with D tentatively TRBD2 (6 bases). Per germline, CDR1 SGHRS and CDR2 YFSETQ. V dropped 6 bases and J dropped 2 bases, with 15 bases sitting between them. The CDR3 loop spans 14 amino acids. CDR3 region: CASTAPGRTYEQYF. In DNA form, the CDR3 reads TGCGCCAGCACCGCTCCAGGGAGGACCTACGAGCAGTACTTC.

This clonotype occurred many times. The V and J genes are TRBV7-9 and TRBJ1-1, with TRBD1 identical over 8 bases. Germline CDR1 reads SEHNR; CDR2 reads FQNEAQ (reference sequence). V gave up 1 base and J gave up 5 bases; unmatched junction bases: 6. The length of the CDR3 is 15 residues. The CDR3 loop is CASSLVQGARTEAFF. In DNA form, the CDR3 reads TGTGCCAGCAGCTTAGTGCAGGGGGCAAGGACTGAAGCTTTCTTT.

This clonotype was seen only a few times. The V and J genes are TRBV7-8 and TRBJ1-6, with 7 nucleotides matching TRBD1. Germline V gives CDR1 SGHVS, CDR2 FQNEAQ. V was pared by 5 bases and J by 0 bases, with 7 bases of the junction left unmatched. The CDR3 covers 17 residues. Written as DNA, the CDR3 is TGTGCCAGCAGCATTAACAGGGGCCCCTCCTATAATTCACCCCTCCACTTT. Translated: CASSINRGPSYNSPLHF.

Notes on this clonotype: This clone may be a read error of a much larger clone one base away. The CDR3 reads CASSSRTSGGATYNEQYF. CDR3 DNA: TGTGCCAGCAGCTCCCGGACTAGCGGGGGGGCCACCTACAATGAGCAGTACTTC. The chain joins TRBV11-1 to TRBJ2-1; TRBD2 aligns across 15 bases. TRBJ2-7 matches the DNA end more closely, so the J call is doubtful. Per the germline V gene, CDR1 is SGHAT and CDR2 is FQDESV (reference sequence). The CDR3 runs to 18 residues.

This clonotype was detected a few times. This chain joins TRBV7-9 and TRBJ2-3, with 9 bases fitting TRBD2. V lost 2 bases and J lost 5; bases outside the gene matches: 11. Germline V gene lookup returns CDR1 SEHNR and CDR2 FQNEAQ (reference sequence). This CDR3 region has 17 residues. For the CDR3, the DNA is TGTGCCAGCAGCTTAAGCCCTGGCGGGGGGGCCCAAGATACGCAGTATTTT. Translation: CASSLSPGGGAQDTQYF. Full variable domain (missing parts from reference TRBV7-9 and TRBJ2-3): DTGVSQNPRHKITKRGQNVTFRCDPISEHNRLYWYRQTLGQGPEFLTYFQNEAQLEKSRLLSDRFSAERPKGSFSTLEIQRTEQGDSAMYLCASSLSPGGGAQDTQYFGPGTRLTVL.

This clonotype was seen a handful of times. The chain joins TRBV6-1 to TRBJ2-1; possible D gene TRBD2, 6 bases. This CDR3 comprises 15 residues. The V and J ends lost 2 bases and 3 bases respectively, with 11 bases between them. Germline V lookup: CDR1 MNHNS, CDR2 SASEGT. CDR3 nucleotide sequence: TGTGCCAGCAGTGAAATCGGGGGAGACTACAATGAGCAGTTCTTC. It yields the protein CASSEIGGDYNEQFF.

This clonotype was found a few times. This chain connects TRBV24-1 to TRBJ1-2; D is undetermined. The ends were cut back, 0 bases at V and 1 base at J, with 8 bases in the middle. The CDR3 runs 15 residues. Germline values: CDR1 KGHDR, CDR2 SFDVKD. CDR3 region: CATSDLRQRNYGYTF. The CDR3 region has the DNA TGTGCCACCAGTGATTTGAGGCAGCGTAACTATGGCTACACCTTC.

This clonotype was counted many times. Relative to the germline gene, one junction end is altered; a read error may explain this. V is TRBV20-1 and J is TRBJ2-5, with a weak D call TRBD2 (5 bases). The CDR3 spans 13 residues. Germline lookup yields CDR1 DFQATT and CDR2 SNEGSKA (reference sequence). CDR3 nucleotides: TGCAGTGCCAGAGAGGGCGGCCAAGAGACCCAGTACTTC. It encodes CSAREGGQETQYF.

Concerning this clonotype itself: At one boundary the junction diverges from the germline segment, which might be a read error. CDR3 protein: CASSLDHGTEAFF. The CDR3 DNA follows: TGTGCTAGCAGCTTAGATCATGGCACTGAAGCTTTCTTT. V usage is TRBV7-7 and J usage is TRBJ1-1, with unresolved D. Germline V gene sequence: CDR1 SSHAT, CDR2 FNYEAQ (reference sequence). This CDR3 region has 13 residues.